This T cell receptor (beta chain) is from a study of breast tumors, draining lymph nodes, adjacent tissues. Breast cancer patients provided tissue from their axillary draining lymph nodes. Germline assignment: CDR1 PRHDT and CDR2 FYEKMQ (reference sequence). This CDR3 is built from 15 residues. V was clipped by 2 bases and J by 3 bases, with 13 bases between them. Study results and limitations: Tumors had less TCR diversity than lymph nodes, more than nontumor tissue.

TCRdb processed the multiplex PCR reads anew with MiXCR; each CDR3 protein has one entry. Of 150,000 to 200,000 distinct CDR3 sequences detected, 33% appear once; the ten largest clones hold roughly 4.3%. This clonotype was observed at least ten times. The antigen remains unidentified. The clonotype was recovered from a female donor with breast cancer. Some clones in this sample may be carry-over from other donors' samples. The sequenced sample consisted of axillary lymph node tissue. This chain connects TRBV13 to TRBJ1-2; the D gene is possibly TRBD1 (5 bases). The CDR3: CASSLNSREYYGYTF. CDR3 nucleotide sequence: TGTGCCAGCAGCTTAAACTCCAGGGAATACTATGGCTACACCTTC.